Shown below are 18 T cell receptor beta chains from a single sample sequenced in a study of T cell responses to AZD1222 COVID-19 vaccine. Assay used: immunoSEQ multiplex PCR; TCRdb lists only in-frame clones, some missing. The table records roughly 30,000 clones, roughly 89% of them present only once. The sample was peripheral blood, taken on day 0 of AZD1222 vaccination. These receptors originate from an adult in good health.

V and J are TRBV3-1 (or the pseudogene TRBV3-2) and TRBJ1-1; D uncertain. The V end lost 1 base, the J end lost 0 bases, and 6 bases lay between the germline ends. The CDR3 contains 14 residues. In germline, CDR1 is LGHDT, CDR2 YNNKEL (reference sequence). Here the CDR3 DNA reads TGTGCCAGCAGCCAAGCCGGGATGAACACTGAAGCTTTCTTT. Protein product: CASSQAGMNTEAFF.

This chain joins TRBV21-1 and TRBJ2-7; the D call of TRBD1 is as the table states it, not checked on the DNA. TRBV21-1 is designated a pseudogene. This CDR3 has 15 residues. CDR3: CASTYTEVRTYEQYF. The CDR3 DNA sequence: TGTGCCAGCACCTATACAGAAGTCAGGACCTACGAGCAGTACTTC.

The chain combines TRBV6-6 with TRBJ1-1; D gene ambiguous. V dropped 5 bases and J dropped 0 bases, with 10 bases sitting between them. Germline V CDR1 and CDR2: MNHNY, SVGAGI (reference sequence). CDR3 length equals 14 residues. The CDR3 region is CASSPERVNTEAFF. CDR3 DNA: TGTGCCAGCAGTCCCGAACGGGTGAACACTGAAGCTTTCTTT.

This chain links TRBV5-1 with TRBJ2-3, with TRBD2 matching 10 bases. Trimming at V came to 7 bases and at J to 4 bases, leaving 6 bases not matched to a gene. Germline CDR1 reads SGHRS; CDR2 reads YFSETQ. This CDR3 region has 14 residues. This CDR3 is CASYILAGADTQYF. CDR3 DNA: TGCGCCAGCTACATTCTAGCGGGAGCAGATACGCAGTATTTT.

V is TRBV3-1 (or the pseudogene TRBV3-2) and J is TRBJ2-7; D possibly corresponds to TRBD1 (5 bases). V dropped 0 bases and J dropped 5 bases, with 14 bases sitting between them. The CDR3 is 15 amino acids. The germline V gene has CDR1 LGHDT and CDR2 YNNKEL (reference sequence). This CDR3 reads CASSQEGRAYDEQYF. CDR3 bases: TGTGCCAGCAGCCAAGAGGGCAGGGCCTACGACGAGCAGTACTTC.

The CDR3 is CSSAGGTDTQYF. The CDR3 DNA reads TGCAGCTCCGCAGGGGGAACAGATACGCAGTATTTT. The chain is built from TRBV29-1 and TRBJ2-3; 7 bases map to TRBD1. There are 12 residues in the CDR3. Germline-derived CDR1 and CDR2 are SQVTM and ANQGSEA. The V gene end was trimmed by 8 bases and the J gene end by 3 bases; junction bases not matched to a gene: 5.

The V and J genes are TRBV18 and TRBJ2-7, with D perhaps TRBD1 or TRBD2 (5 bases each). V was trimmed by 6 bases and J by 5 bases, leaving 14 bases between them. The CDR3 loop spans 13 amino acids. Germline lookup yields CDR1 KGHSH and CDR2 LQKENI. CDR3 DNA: TGTGCCAGCTCTCTCTTTAGGGGAGACGAGCAGTACTTC. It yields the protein CASSLFRGDEQYF.

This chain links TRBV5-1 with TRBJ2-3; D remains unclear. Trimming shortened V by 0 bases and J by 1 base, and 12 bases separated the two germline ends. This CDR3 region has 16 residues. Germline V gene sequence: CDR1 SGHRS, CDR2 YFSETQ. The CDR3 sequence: CASSLVALRGTDTQYF. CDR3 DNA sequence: TGCGCCAGCAGCTTGGTTGCCCTCCGAGGCACAGATACGCAGTATTTT.

This CDR3 is CASSLAQGTEQYF. Written as DNA, the CDR3 is TGTGCCAGCAGCTTAGCGCAGGGGACGGAGCAGTACTTC. The chain has TRBV7-7 and TRBJ2-7, with a possible D match to TRBD1 (6 bases). Germline V lookup: CDR1 SSHAT, CDR2 FNYEAQ (reference sequence). V was clipped by 0 bases and J by 7 bases, with 10 bases between them. This CDR3 comprises 13 residues. Combining the CDR3 with reference TRBV7-7 and TRBJ2-7 gives the whole variable domain GAGVSQSPRYKVTKRGQDVTLRCDPISSHATLYWYQQALGQGPEFLTYFNYEAQPDKSGLPSDRFSAERPEGSISTLTIQRTEQRDSAMYRCASSLAQGTEQYFGPGTRLTVT.

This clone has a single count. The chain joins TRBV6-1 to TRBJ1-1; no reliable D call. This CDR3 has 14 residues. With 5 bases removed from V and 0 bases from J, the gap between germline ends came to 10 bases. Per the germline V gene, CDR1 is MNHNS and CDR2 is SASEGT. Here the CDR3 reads CASSPERVNTEAFF. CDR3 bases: TGTGCCAGCAGTCCCGAACGGGTGAACACTGAAGCTTTCTTT.

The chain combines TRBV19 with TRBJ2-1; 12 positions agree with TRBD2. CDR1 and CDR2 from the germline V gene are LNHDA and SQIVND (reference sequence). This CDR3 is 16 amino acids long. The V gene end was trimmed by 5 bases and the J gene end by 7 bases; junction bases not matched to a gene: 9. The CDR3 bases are TGTGCCAGTAGTCGACTAGCGGGAGCCATCGGAAATGAGCAGTTCTTC. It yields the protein CASSRLAGAIGNEQFF.

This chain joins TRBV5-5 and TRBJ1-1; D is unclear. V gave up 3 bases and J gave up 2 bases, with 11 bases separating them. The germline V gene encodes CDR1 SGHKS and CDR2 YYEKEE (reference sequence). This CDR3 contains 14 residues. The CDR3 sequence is CASSSDAPNTEAFF. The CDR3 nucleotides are TGTGCCAGCAGCTCAGACGCGCCCAACACTGAAGCTTTCTTT.

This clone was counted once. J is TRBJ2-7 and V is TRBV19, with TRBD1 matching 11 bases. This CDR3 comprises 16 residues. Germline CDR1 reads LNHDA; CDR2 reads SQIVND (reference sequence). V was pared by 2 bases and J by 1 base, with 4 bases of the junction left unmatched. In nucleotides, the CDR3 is TGTGCCAGTAGTATAACGGGACAGGGGGGTTCCTACGAGCAGTACTTC. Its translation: CASSITGQGGSYEQYF.

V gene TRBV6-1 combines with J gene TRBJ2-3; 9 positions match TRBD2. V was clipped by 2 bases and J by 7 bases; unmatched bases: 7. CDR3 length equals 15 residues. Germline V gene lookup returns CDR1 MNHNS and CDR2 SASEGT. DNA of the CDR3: TGTGCCAGCAGTGAACGGCGGGAGGGGTCACATACGCAGTATTTT. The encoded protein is CASSERREGSHTQYF.

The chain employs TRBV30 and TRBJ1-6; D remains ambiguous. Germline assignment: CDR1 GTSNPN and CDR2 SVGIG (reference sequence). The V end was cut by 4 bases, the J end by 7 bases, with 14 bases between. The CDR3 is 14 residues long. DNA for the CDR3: TGTGCCTGGACCGGATCGGAAAAAAATTCACCCCTCCACTTT. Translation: CAWTGSEKNSPLHF.

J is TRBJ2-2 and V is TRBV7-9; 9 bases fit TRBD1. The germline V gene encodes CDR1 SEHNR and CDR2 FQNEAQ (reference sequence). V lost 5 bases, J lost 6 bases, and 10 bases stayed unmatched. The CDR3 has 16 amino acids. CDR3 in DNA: TGTGCCAGCAGCCCTCCGGGACAGGGTTTGGCCGGGGAGCTGTTTTTT. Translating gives CASSPPGQGLAGELFF. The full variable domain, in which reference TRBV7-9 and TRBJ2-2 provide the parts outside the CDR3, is DTGVSQNPRHKITKRGQNVTFRCDPISEHNRLYWYRQTLGQGPEFLTYFQNEAQLEKSRLLSDRFSAERPKGSFSTLEIQRTEQGDSAMYLCASSPPGQGLAGELFFGEGSRLTVL.

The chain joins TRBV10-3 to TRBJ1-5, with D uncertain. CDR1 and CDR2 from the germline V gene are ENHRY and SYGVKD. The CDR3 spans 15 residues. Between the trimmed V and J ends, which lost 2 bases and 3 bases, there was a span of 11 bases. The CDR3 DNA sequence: TGTGCCATCAGTGAGAGGTTAACAGCCAATCAGCCCCAGCATTTT. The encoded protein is CAISERLTANQPQHF.

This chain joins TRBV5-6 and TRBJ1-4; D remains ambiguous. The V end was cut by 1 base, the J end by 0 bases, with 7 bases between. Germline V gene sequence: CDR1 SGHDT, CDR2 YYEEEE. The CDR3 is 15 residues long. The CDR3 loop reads CASSLRAATNEKLFF. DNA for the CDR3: TGTGCCAGCAGCTTGAGGGCAGCAACTAATGAAAAACTGTTTTTT.